This T cell receptor (beta chain) was obtained from a study of PD-1 blockade in classical Hodgkin lymphoma. Brentuximab vedotin exposure varied, and every patient relapsed after autologous stem cell transplantation. Clones were sequenced by immunoSEQ multiplex PCR, and TCRdb holds only the in-frame ones, with some missing. The sample includes some 23,000 clones, 69% of them seen just once. This clonotype was sampled from a human donor with classical Hodgkin lymphoma. The input for sequencing was peripheral blood mononuclear cells (PBMCs), taken at baseline.

The CDR3 sequence: CASSLAVSNTEAFF. For the CDR3, the DNA is TGTGCCAGCAGCTTAGCGGTCTCGAACACTGAAGCTTTCTTT. The J gene is TRBJ1-1, the V gene TRBV7-8; D uncertain. The V and J ends lost 0 bases and 1 base respectively, with 6 bases between them. The germline gives CDR1 SGHVS, CDR2 FQNEAQ. This CDR3 is 14 amino acids long.